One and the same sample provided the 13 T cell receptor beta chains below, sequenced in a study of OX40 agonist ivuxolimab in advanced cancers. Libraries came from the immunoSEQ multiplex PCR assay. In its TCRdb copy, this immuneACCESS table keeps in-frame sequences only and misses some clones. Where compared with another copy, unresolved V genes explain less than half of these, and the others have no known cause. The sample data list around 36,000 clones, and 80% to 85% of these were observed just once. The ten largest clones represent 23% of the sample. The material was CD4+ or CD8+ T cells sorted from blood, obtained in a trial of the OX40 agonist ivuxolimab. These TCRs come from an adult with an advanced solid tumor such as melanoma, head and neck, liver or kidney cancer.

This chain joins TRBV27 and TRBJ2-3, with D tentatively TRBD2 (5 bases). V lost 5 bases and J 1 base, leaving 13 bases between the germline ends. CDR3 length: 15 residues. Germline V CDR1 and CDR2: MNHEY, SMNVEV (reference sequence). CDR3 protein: CASSPFLEGTDTQYF. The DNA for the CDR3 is TGTGCCAGCAGTCCCTTTTTGGAGGGCACAGATACGCAGTATTTT.

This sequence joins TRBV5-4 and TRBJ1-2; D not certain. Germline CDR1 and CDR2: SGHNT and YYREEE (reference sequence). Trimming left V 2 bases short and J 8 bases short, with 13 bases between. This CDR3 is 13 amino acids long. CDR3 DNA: TGTGCCAGCAGCTTAGCACCACCCGGCGGCTACACCTTC. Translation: CASSLAPPGGYTF.

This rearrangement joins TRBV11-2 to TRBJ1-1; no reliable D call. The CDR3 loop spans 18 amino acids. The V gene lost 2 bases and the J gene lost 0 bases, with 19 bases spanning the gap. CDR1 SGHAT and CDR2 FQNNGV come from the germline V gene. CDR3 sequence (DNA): TGTGCCAGCAGCTTATTCTTGCAGAGTAGTAGGATGAACACTGAAGCTTTCTTT. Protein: CASSLFLQSSRMNTEAFF.

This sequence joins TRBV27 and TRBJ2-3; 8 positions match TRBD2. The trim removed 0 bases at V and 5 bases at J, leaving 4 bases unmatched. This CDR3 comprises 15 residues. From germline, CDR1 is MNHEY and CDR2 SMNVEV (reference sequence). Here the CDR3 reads CASSLSEAGGDTQYF. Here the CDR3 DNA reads TGTGCCAGCAGTTTATCTGAGGCGGGGGGAGATACGCAGTATTTT.

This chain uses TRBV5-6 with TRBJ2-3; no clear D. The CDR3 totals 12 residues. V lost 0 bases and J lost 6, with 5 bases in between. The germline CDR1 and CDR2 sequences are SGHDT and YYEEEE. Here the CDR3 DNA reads TGTGCCAGCAGCTTGGCCGGGGATACGCAGTATTTT. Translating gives CASSLAGDTQYF.

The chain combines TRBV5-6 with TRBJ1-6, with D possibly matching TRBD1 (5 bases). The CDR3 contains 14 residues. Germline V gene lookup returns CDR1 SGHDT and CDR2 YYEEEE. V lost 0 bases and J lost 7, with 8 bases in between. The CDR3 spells CASSLVEGNSPLHF. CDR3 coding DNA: TGTGCCAGCAGCTTGGTTGAGGGGAATTCACCCCTCCACTTT.

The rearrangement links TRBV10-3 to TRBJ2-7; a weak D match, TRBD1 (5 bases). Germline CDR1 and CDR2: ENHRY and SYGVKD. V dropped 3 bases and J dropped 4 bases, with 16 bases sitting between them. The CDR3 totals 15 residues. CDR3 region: CAISDGTDTVYEQYF. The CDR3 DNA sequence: TGTGCCATCAGTGACGGTACGGACACCGTATACGAGCAGTACTTC.

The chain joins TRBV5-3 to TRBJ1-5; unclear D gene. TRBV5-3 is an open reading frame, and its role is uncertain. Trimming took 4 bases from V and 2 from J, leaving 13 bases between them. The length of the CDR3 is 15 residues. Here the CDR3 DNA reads TGTGCCAGAAGCCCGCCGAGAATTTGCAATCAGCCCCAGCATTTT. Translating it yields CARSPPRICNQPQHF.

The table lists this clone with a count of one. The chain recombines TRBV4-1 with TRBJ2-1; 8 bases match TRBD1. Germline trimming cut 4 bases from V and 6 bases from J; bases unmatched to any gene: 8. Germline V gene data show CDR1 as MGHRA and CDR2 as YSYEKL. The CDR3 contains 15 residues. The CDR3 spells CASSPPGQVGNEQFF. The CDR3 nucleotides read TGCGCCAGCAGCCCGCCGGGACAGGTAGGCAATGAGCAGTTCTTC.

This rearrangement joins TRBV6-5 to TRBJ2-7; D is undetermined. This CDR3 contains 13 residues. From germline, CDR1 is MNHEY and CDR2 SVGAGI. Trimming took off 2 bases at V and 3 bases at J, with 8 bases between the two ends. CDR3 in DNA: TGTGCCAGCAGTTACCGTGGCAGCTACGAGCAGTACTTC. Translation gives CASSYRGSYEQYF.

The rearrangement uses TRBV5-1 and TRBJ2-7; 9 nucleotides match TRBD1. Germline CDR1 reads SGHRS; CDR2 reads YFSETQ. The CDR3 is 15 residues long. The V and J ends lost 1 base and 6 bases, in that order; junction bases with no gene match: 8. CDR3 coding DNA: TGCGCCAGCAGCTTGATGACAGGGGGACTCCCCGAGCAGTACTTC. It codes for CASSLMTGGLPEQYF.

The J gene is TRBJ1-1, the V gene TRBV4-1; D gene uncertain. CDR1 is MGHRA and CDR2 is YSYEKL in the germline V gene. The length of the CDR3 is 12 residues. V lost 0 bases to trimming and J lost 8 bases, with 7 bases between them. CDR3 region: CASSQEQTEAFF. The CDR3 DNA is TGCGCCAGCAGCCAAGAACAGACAGAAGCTTTCTTT.

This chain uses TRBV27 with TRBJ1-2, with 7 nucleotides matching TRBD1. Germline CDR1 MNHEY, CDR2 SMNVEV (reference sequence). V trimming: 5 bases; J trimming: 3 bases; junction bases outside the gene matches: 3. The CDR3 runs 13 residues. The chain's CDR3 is CASSPQGYYGYTF. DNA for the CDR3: TGTGCCAGCAGTCCACAGGGGTACTATGGCTACACCTTC.